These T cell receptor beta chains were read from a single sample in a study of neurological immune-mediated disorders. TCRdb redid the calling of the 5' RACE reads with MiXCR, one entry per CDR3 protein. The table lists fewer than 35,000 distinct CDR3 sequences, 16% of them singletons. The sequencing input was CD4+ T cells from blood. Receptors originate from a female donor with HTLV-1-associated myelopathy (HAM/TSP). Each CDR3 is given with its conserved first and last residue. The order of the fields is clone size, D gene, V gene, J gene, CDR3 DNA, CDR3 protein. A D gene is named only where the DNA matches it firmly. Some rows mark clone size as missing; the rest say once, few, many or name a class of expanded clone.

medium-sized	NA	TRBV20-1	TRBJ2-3	TGCAGTGCTGGACATACAGGAGATACGCAGTATTTT	CSAGHTGDTQYF
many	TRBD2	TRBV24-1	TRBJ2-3	TGTGCCACCAGTGTTAGCGGGGGTCCCGGTGAAGATACGCAGTATTTT	CATSVSGGPGEDTQYF
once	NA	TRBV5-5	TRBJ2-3	TGTGCCAGCAACTACAGGGGAGGAAGAGATACGCAGTATTTT	CASNYRGGRDTQYF
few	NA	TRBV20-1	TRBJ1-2	TGCAGTGCTAGAGAGGGGGCGGCCGGCTACACCTTC	CSAREGAAGYTF
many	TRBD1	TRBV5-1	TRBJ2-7	TGCGCCGGCAGCCCGGGACAGGGGGCAAGGTTCGAGCAGTACTTC	CAGSPGQGARFEQYF
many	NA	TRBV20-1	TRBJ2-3	TGCAGTGCTAGACGATTCGACAGGTCGACAGATACGCAGTATTTT	CSARRFDRSTDTQYF
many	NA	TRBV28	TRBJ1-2	TGTGCCAGCAGTCCCGGGACTCACTATGGCTACACCTTC	CASSPGTHYGYTF
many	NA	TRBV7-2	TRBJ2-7	TGTGCCAGCAGCCCAAGCGGAACGAGGGGAGCCTACGAGCAGTACTTC	CASSPSGTRGAYEQYF
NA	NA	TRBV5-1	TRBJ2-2	TGCGCCAGCAGCTTGGTTGGGACACGAGGCACCGGGGAGCTGTTTTTT	CASSLVGTRGTGELFF
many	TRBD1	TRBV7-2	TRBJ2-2	TGTGCCAGCAGCTTGAGGACAGGCGAAACCGGGGAGCTGTTTTTT	CASSLRTGETGELFF
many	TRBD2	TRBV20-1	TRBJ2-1	TGCAGTGCTAGTTCTCCTAGCGGGGGGTACTCCTACAATGAGCAGTTCTTC	CSASSPSGGYSYNEQFF
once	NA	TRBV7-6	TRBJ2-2	TGTGCCAGCAGCTTGGGGGCATCTAACGCCGGGGAGCTGTTTTTT	CASSLGASNAGELFF
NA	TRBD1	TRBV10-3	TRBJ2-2	TGTGCCATCAGTAGCCTCCGGGACAGTGACACCGTGGAGCTGTTTTTT	CAISSLRDSDTVELFF
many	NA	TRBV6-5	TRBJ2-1	TGTGCCAGCAGCCCCCCTTATGGCAATGAGCAGTTCTTC	CASSPPYGNEQFF
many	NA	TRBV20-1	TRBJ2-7	TGCAGTGCTAGAGGCCCCGCCAGGGAGGACGAGCAGTACTTC	CSARGPAREDEQYF
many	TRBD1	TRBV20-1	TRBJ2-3	TGCAGTGTCCTCCCGGGACAGGGAACAGATACGCAGTATTTT	CSVLPGQGTDTQYF
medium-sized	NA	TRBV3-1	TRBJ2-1	TGTGCCAGCAGCCAGCGGGGCTCCTACAATGAGCAGTTCTTC	CASSQRGSYNEQFF
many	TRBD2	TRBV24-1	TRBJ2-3	TGTGCCACCAGTGATTTTTCTAGCGGGAGCACAGATACGCAGTATTTT	CATSDFSSGSTDTQYF
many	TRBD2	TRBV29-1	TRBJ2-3	TGCAGCGTGATGACTAGCCTCAGAGGAGATACGCAGTATTTT	CSVMTSLRGDTQYF
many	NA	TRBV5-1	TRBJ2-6	TGCGCCAGCAGCTTGGGGGGAGCTGGGGCCAACGTCCTGACTTTC	CASSLGGAGANVLTF
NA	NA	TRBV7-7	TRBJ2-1	TGTGCCAGCAATGATGAGGGCGGGGAGCAGTTCTTC	CASNDEGGEQFF
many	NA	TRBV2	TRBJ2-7	TGTGCCAGCAAGGGACACTATGGAGAGCAGTACTTC	CASKGHYGEQYF
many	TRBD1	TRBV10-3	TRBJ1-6	TGTGCCATCGGGGGACAGGCCAATTCACCCCTCCACTTT	CAIGGQANSPLHF
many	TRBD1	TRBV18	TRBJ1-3	TGTGCCAGCTCACCTCGACAGGGGGCCCGTCGTACGTCTGGAAACACCATATATTTT	CASSPRQGARRTSGNTIYF
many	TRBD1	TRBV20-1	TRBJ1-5	TGCAGTGCTAAAGGGGTCCCGGGACAGGGGGCTGGCAATCAGCCCCAGCATTTT	CSAKGVPGQGAGNQPQHF
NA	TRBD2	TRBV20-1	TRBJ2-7	TGCAGTGCTAGAATCAGCGGGGGCTACGAGCAGTACTTC	CSARISGGYEQYF
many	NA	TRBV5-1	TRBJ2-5	TGCGCCAGCAGCTTGCAGCGGCAGCTCCAAGAGACCCAGTACTTC	CASSLQRQLQETQYF
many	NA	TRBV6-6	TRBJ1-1	TGTGCCAGCAGTTACGAGCCGAACGCTGAAGCTTTCTTT	CASSYEPNAEAFF
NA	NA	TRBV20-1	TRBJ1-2	TGCAGTGCTAGAGCTGAACAAGGTGGCACCTATGGCTACACCTTC	CSARAEQGGTYGYTF
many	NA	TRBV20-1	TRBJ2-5	TGCAGTGCTAGAGATACAGTCCAAGAGACCCAGTACTTC	CSARDTVQETQYF
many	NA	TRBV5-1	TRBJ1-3	TGCGCCAGCAGATGGGCGCCAACGACCTCTGGAAACACCATATATTTT	CASRWAPTTSGNTIYF
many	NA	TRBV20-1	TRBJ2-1	TGCAGTGCTCCAAGTAGAGCAGACAATGAGCAGTTCTTC	CSAPSRADNEQFF
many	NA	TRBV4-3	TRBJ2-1	TGCGCCAGCAGCCAAGACCCGTCCGGGCGTGAGCAGTTCTTC	CASSQDPSGREQFF
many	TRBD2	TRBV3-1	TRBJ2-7	TGTGCCAGCAGCCAAGAGCCCGGGAGGGCTTATGAGCAGTACTTC	CASSQEPGRAYEQYF
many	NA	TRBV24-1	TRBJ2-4	TGTGCCACCAGTGACTTGTTGAGTCTAGCCAAAAACATTCAGTACTTC	CATSDLLSLAKNIQYF
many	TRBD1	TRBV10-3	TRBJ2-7	TGTGCCATCAGAACCTCCGGGACAGGTTCCGTGGAGCAGTACTTC	CAIRTSGTGSVEQYF
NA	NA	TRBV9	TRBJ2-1	TGTGCCAGCAACTCGCGCGGGGATGAACAGTTCTTC	CASNSRGDEQFF
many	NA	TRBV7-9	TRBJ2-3	TGTGCCAGCAGCCCCCAGCTGGTTTTAGATACGCAGTATTTT	CASSPQLVLDTQYF
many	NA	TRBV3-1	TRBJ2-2	TGTGCCAGCAGCCCCCGGACAGTCGGCACCGGGGAGCTGTTTTTT	CASSPRTVGTGELFF
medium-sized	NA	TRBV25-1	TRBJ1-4	TGTGCCAGCAGTGAACCAGGGGAGGGTGAAAAACTGTTTTTT	CASSEPGEGEKLFF
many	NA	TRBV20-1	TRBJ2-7	TGCAGTGCTGGGCGGGACAGCTACTACGAGCAGTACTTC	CSAGRDSYYEQYF
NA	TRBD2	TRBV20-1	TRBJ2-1	TGCAGTGCGAGGACTAGCGGGATGCGGAGTGAGCAGTTCTTC	CSARTSGMRSEQFF
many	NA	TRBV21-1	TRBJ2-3	TGTGCCAGCAGCACCAGGACAGGGGAGATCGCAGATACGCAGTATTTT	CASSTRTGEIADTQYF
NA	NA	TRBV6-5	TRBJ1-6	TGTGCCAGCAGCTCGGGGCGGTTCCCCAGGTCTATTAATTCACCCCTCCACTTT	CASSSGRFPRSINSPLHF
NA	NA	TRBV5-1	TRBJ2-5	TGCGCCAGCAGCTTGGGGAAGGCCATGGAGACCCGGTACTTC	CASSLGKAMETRYF